These T cell receptor beta chains were read from a single sample in a study of sequential checkpoint blockade in melanoma. Sequencing was performed with immunoSEQ multiplex PCR; in TCRdb, only in-frame clones are kept and a portion is missing. The table records about 18,000 clones, 65% to 75% of them present only once. The sample in question was tumor tissue (inferred from file names), obtained from a patient given nivolumab and ipilimumab in sequence. Source of these receptors: a human donor with melanoma. CDR3s include the opening cysteine and the closing phenylalanine or tryptophan. Fields, in order: clone size, D gene, V gene, J gene, CDR3 DNA, CDR3 protein. D genes are given only for firm matches. Rows may omit the clone size; those that give it use once, few, many or a size class.

.	.	TRBV19	TRBJ1-5	TGTGCCAGCCTCGGACAGATCAATCAGCCCCAGCATTTT	CASLGQINQPQHF
few	.	TRBV11-3	TRBJ2-2	TGTGCCAGCAGCTTCGGGCGGCCCTTCGGCGGGGAGCTGTTTTTT	CASSFGRPFGGELFF
few	.	TRBV12-2	TRBJ2-3	TGTGCCGGGGAACGGGACGGCACCACAGATACGCAGTATTTT	CAGERDGTTDTQYF
medium-sized	.	TRBV9	TRBJ1-1	TGTGCCAGCAGTGCTCTTGCGGGGGGAGAGACTGAAGCTTTCTTT	CASSALAGGETEAFF
few	.	TRBV11-3	TRBJ1-2	TGTGCCAGCAGCCCAGAGCCGGGATTCGGCTATGGCTACACCTTC	CASSPEPGFGYGYTF
.	.	TRBV19	TRBJ2-1	TGTGCCAGTACCCTAGCCGGTTACAATGAGCAGTTCTTC	CASTLAGYNEQFF
.	.	TRBV19	TRBJ1-6	TGTGCCAGTAGTCGCTCGGGGGGTTTTTCGGGTTCACCCCTCCACTTT	CASSRSGGFSGSPLHF
few	TRBD1	TRBV15	TRBJ2-4	TGTGCCACCAGCCCGGGACAGATAGCCAAAAACATTCAGTACTTC	CATSPGQIAKNIQYF
.	.	TRBV28	TRBJ1-5	TGTGCCAGCAGTTTGGAGCAGGGAATTTTCAATCAGCCCCAGCATTTT	CASSLEQGIFNQPQHF
few	TRBD1	TRBV15	TRBJ1-1	TGTGCCACCAGCAGTCTCACAGGGGGCCCCAACACTGAAGCTTTCTTT	CATSSLTGGPNTEAFF
few	TRBD1	TRBV18	TRBJ2-1	TGTGCCAGCTCCCGAGGACAGGATGAGCAGTTCTTC	CASSRGQDEQFF
.	TRBD1	TRBV19	TRBJ2-2	TGTGCCAGTAGTATGGCCGGGACAGGGGGGACCGGGGAGCTGTTTTTT	CASSMAGTGGTGELFF
.	.	TRBV9	TRBJ1-1	TGTGCCAGCAGCGTAGCGACAGCGAACACTGAAGCTTTCTTT	CASSVATANTEAFF
medium-sized	TRBD1	TRBV6-8	TRBJ1-2	TGTGCCAGCCAATCGGGACAGGGGGTTTATGGCTACACCTTC	CASQSGQGVYGYTF
few	.	TRBV28	TRBJ1-1	TGTGCCAGCGCGCAGATGAACACTGAAGCTTTCTTT	CASAQMNTEAFF
.	.	TRBV19	TRBJ1-1	TGTGCCAGTAGTAAGGGGGTAATAACTGAAGCTTTCTTT	CASSKGVITEAFF
few	.	TRBV18	TRBJ1-2	TGTGCCAGCTCACTAATGTTGGGAATCGACTATGGCTACACCTTC	CASSLMLGIDYGYTF
.	TRBD1	TRBV9	TRBJ1-4	TGTGCCAGCAGTACGAGGGACAGTGAAAAACTGTTTTTT	CASSTRDSEKLFF
.	.	TRBV2	TRBJ1-5	TGTGCCAGCACAGGACAAATCAATCAGCCCCAGCATTTT	CASTGQINQPQHF
.	TRBD1	TRBV2	TRBJ2-5	TGTGCCAGCAGTGAAACGGACAGGAGGCAAGAGACCCAGTACTTC	CASSETDRRQETQYF
.	TRBD1	TRBV28	TRBJ2-7	TGTGCCAGCCTCCCTCCGGGACAGGGGTGGCACGAGCAGTACTTC	CASLPPGQGWHEQYF
.	.	TRBV30	TRBJ2-7	TGTGCCTGGAGGGAGGACCCCCGCTCCTACGAGCAGTACTTC	CAWREDPRSYEQYF
.	TRBD1	TRBV5-1	TRBJ1-6	TGCGCCAGCAGCCTGGCCGGGACAGCATATTCACCCCTCCACTTT	CASSLAGTAYSPLHF
.	.	TRBV18	TRBJ2-1	TGTGCCAGCCTAACAGGGAGCAATGAGCAGTTCTTC	CASLTGSNEQFF
.	.	TRBV23-1	TRBJ1-5	TGCGCCAGCAGCTTGACGGTCGGGCAGCCCCAGCATTTT	CASSLTVGQPQHF
.	TRBD1	TRBV19	TRBJ1-2	TGTGCCAGTAGATTTGCTCCGGGACAGGGGATCGGTGGCTACACCTTC	CASRFAPGQGIGGYTF
.	.	TRBV5-1	TRBJ2-7	TGCGCCAGCAGCTTGGCAGGGGGGGACAACGAGCAGTACTTC	CASSLAGGDNEQYF
.	.	TRBV6-8	TRBJ1-5	TGTGCCAGCACTCCGACAGACAGGAATCAGCCCCAGCATTTT	CASTPTDRNQPQHF
.	.	TRBV6-8	TRBJ1-1	TGTGCCAGCAGTTACTCGGCGAACACTGAAGCTTTCTTT	CASSYSANTEAFF
.	TRBD1	TRBV28	TRBJ1-2	TGTGCCAGCAGTCGGCAGACAGGGGCTAACTATGGCTACACCTTC	CASSRQTGANYGYTF
.	.	TRBV18	TRBJ1-2	TGTGCCAGCTCAAGAGAACTTCAGGATGGCTACACCTTC	CASSRELQDGYTF
.	.	TRBV18	TRBJ1-5	TGTGCCAGCTCACCCCTTCAGGGCGCGAATCAGCCCCAGCATTTT	CASSPLQGANQPQHF
.	TRBD2	TRBV11-3	TRBJ2-7	TGTGCCAGCAGACTAAGGAACGCGGGAGAGACGTACGAGCAGTACTTC	CASRLRNAGETYEQYF
medium-sized	TRBD1	TRBV6-8	TRBJ1-1	TGTGCCAGCGTTGACAGGGCCACTGAAGCTTTCTTT	CASVDRATEAFF
.	TRBD1	TRBV14	TRBJ2-7	TGTGCCAGCAGCCATTGGACAGGTACCTACGAGCAGTACTTC	CASSHWTGTYEQYF
.	.	TRBV30	TRBJ2-7	TGTGCCTGGAACAAATTCCGCTTGGGGGACCCCTACGAGCAGTACTTC	CAWNKFRLGDPYEQYF
.	TRBD1	TRBV18	TRBJ1-2	TGTGCCAGCTCAACGACAGGGTATGGCTACACCTTC	CASSTTGYGYTF
few	TRBD1	TRBV19	TRBJ2-3	TGTGCCAGTAGTTCTTGGACAGGGTTGGATACGCAGTATTTT	CASSSWTGLDTQYF
.	.	TRBV12-5	TRBJ2-7	TGTGCCAGCATTACAGGGGGGGTAAATATACGCGAGCAGTACTTC	CASITGGVNIREQYF
.	TRBD2	TRBV28	TRBJ2-7	TGTGCCAGCAGTCGGACTAGCGGCAACTACGAGCAGTACTTC	CASSRTSGNYEQYF
once	.	TRBV6-8	TRBJ2-5	TGTGCCAGCAGTGCCCCGGGCGATCGGACCCAGTACTTC	CASSAPGDRTQYF
.	.	TRBV19	TRBJ2-2	TGTGCCAGTAGTATAGGCAGGGCCGGGGAGCTGTTTTTT	CASSIGRAGELFF
.	TRBD1	TRBV18	TRBJ1-2	TGTGCCAGCTCACCAGGGACAGGGGGCTCTGGCTACACCTTC	CASSPGTGGSGYTF
once	TRBD2	TRBV12-5	TRBJ2-5	TGTGCTAGTGGTTGGACCCATAGCGGGGCGTCCCGAGAAGAGACCCAGTACTTC	CASGWTHSGASREETQYF
.	.	TRBV5-1	TRBJ1-1	TGCGCCAGCAGCGACCCAGGGGTCTTGAACACTGAAGCTTTCTTT	CASSDPGVLNTEAFF
.	.	TRBV7-5	TRBJ2-2	TGTGCCAGCAGCGATCGAGGGGCGAAATTCGGGGAGCTGTTTTTT	CASSDRGAKFGELFF
once	TRBD2	TRBV19	TRBJ2-3	TGTGCCAGTAGTAAACGGGGGGGCACAGATACGCAGTATTTT	CASSKRGGTDTQYF
.	TRBD2	TRBV18	TRBJ2-1	TGTGCCAGCTCACGATATTCTAGCGGGAATTCCTACAATGAGCAGTTCTTC	CASSRYSSGNSYNEQFF
.	.	TRBV30	TRBJ2-7	TGTGCCTGGCAAAGATCCGGGACACCTGAGCAGTACTTC	CAWQRSGTPEQYF
.	TRBD1	TRBV9	TRBJ1-5	TGTGCCAGCAGCGCAGGGACAGACAATCAGCCCCAGCATTTT	CASSAGTDNQPQHF
few	.	TRBV6-7	TRBJ1-2	TGTGCCAGCAGTGAAGGAGGGGACCACTATGGCTACACCTTC	CASSEGGDHYGYTF
once	.	TRBV28	TRBJ2-6	TGTGCCAGCAGTTCATCCTCACAGGGCTGGGGTGATGGGGCCAACGTCCTGACTTTC	CASSSSSQGWGDGANVLTF
.	.	TRBV6-9	TRBJ2-2	TGTGCCAGCAGTCAGACAGGGGAGCTGTTTTTT	CASSQTGELFF
.	TRBD1	TRBV9	TRBJ1-5	TGTGCCAGCACGGGACAGGAGAATCAGCCCCAGCATTTT	CASTGQENQPQHF
once	TRBD2	TRBV28	TRBJ2-5	TGTGCCAGCAGTTTTTATGGCGGGACTAGGAAGTACTTC	CASSFYGGTRKYF
.	TRBD1	TRBV5-1	TRBJ2-2	TGCGCCAGCAAAGTAAACAGGGGCCTCACGAACACCGGGGAGCTGTTTTTT	CASKVNRGLTNTGELFF
.	TRBD1	TRBV19	TRBJ2-5	TGTGCCAGTAGTATGGGTTTTTTGGGGACAGGGCAAGAGACCCAGTACTTC	CASSMGFLGTGQETQYF